This passage covers 17 T cell receptor beta chains from one sample sequenced in a study of T cell responses to AZD1222 COVID-19 vaccine. This table comes from immunoSEQ multiplex PCR, and its TCRdb copy is limited to in-frame clones, with some not included. The sample records roughly 180,000 clones, approximately 94% being singletons. The sequencing here drew on peripheral blood, taken 28 days after the second AZD1222 dose. The source of these receptors is an adult who received the AZD1222 COVID-19 vaccine.

This chain uses TRBV3-1 (or the pseudogene TRBV3-2) with TRBJ1-4, with D unclear. Germline CDR1 and CDR2: LGHDT and YNNKEL (reference sequence). This CDR3 spans 14 amino acids. V gave up 3 bases and J gave up 7 bases, with 12 bases separating them. CDR3 sequence reads: CASSQWLAGEKLFF. In DNA form, the CDR3 reads TGTGCCAGCAGCCAGTGGTTGGCGGGTGAAAAACTGTTTTTT.

The chain joins TRBV5-6 to TRBJ2-7; D is unresolved. Per germline, CDR1 SGHDT and CDR2 YYEEEE. The CDR3 sequence is 13 residues long. V was cut by 2 bases and J by 4 bases, with 10 bases left in between. For the CDR3, the DNA is TGTGCCAGCAGCTTCGGTGGCTCGTACGAGCAGTACTTC. Its translation is CASSFGGSYEQYF. The variable domain in full, with the rest retrieved from reference TRBV5-6 and TRBJ2-7, is DAGVTQSPTHLIKTRGQQVTLRCSPKSGHDTVSWYQQALGQGPQFIFQYYEEEERQRGNFPDRFSGHQFPNYSSELNVNALLLGDSALYLCASSFGGSYEQYFGPGTRLTVT.

This chain uses TRBV27 with TRBJ2-3, with D possibly TRBD2 on 5 matching bases. Looked up from germline, CDR1 is MNHEY and CDR2 is SMNVEV (reference sequence). Trimming took 5 bases from V and 8 from J, leaving 17 bases between them. This CDR3 comprises 14 residues. The CDR3 DNA reads as TGTGCCAGCAGTCAGAGGCTAGCATTCGGTACGCAGTATTTT. Translation: CASSQRLAFGTQYF.

The chain joins TRBV6-5 to TRBJ1-1; D is uncertain. The CDR3 length is 15 residues. Germline V CDR1 and CDR2: MNHEY, SVGAGI. V dropped 6 bases and J dropped 2 bases, with 16 bases sitting between them. Here the CDR3 DNA reads TGTGCCAGCAGGCCCCCCAGGACGGATAACACTGAAGCTTTCTTT. Translation: CASRPPRTDNTEAFF.

This clone was observed once. The J gene is TRBJ1-3, the V gene TRBV6-6; D gene unclear. The germline gives CDR1 MNHNY, CDR2 SVGAGI (reference sequence). The V and J ends lost 5 bases and 1 base respectively, with 9 bases between them. The CDR3 runs 14 residues. The CDR3: CASSPQPSGNTIYF. CDR3 in DNA: TGTGCCAGCAGTCCACAGCCTTCTGGAAACACCATATATTTT.

The V gene is TRBV4-1, the J gene TRBJ2-4, with TRBD2 matching over 13 bases. Germline trimming cut 1 base from V and 0 bases from J; bases unmatched to any gene: 3. This CDR3 has 18 amino acids. The germline V gene encodes CDR1 MGHRA and CDR2 YSYEKL. The CDR3 region is CASSQGLAGGLAKNIQYF. The DNA for the CDR3 is TGCGCCAGCAGCCAAGGACTAGCGGGGGGATTAGCCAAAAACATTCAGTACTTC.

V gene TRBV7-9 combines with J gene TRBJ1-1; the D is unclear. Trimming took 1 base from V and 5 from J, leaving 11 bases between them. Germline CDR1 reads SEHNR; CDR2 reads FQNEAQ (reference sequence). The CDR3 runs 14 residues. In nucleotides, the CDR3 is TGTGCCAGCAGCTTAGGGTCCCCCGGGACTGAAGCTTTCTTT. Its protein is CASSLGSPGTEAFF.

The CDR3 here is CASTDAGGAGREAFF. The CDR3 region has the DNA TGTGCCAGTACCGACGCAGGGGGCGCAGGGAGAGAAGCTTTCTTT. This chain links TRBV19 with TRBJ1-1, with 8 bases identical to TRBD1. This CDR3 is 15 amino acids long. The V gene's germline CDR1 is LNHDA and CDR2 SQIVND (reference sequence). V shed 7 bases and J 8 bases; nucleotides not matched to a gene: 15.

J is TRBJ2-2 and V is TRBV19, with TRBD2 matching over 14 bases. The V gene end was trimmed by 9 bases and the J gene end by 7 bases; junction bases not matched to a gene: 10. Per germline, CDR1 LNHDA and CDR2 SQIVND (reference sequence). The CDR3 extends over 16 amino acids. This chain's CDR3 is CASTGLAGARGGELFF. CDR3 bases: TGTGCCAGCACGGGACTAGCGGGAGCGCGGGGCGGGGAGCTGTTTTTT.

The chain combines TRBV13 with TRBJ1-2; D ambiguous. The length of the CDR3 is 17 residues. V gave up 3 bases and J gave up 3 bases, with 20 bases separating them. Germline lookup yields CDR1 PRHDT and CDR2 FYEKMQ (reference sequence). As DNA, the CDR3 is TGTGCCAGCAGCTTCGGAGGGTATCCTAGACTCGACTATGGCTACACCTTC. It translates to CASSFGGYPRLDYGYTF.

This chain connects TRBV11-2 to TRBJ1-1; TRBD1 might be the D (5 bases). Trimming removed 1 base from V and 4 bases from J, with 10 bases in between. This CDR3 spans 14 amino acids. Germline V gene sequence: CDR1 SGHAT, CDR2 FQNNGV. The CDR3 region is CASSLGLTGTEAFF. Here the CDR3 DNA reads TGTGCCAGCAGCTTAGGACTTACAGGCACTGAAGCTTTCTTT.

The chain couples TRBV4-1 to TRBJ2-1, with 13 nucleotides matching TRBD2. Trimming at V came to 10 bases and at J to 5 bases, leaving 2 bases not matched to a gene. This CDR3 has 13 residues. Germline V lookup: CDR1 MGHRA, CDR2 YSYEKL. CDR3 in DNA: TGCGCCATTGGACTAGCGGGAGACAATGAGCAGTTCTTC. This gives the protein CAIGLAGDNEQFF.

In DNA, the CDR3 is TGCGCCAGCAGCCAAGGTCCCGGAGATAATGAAAAACTGTTTTTT. This translates into CASSQGPGDNEKLFF. V usage is TRBV4-1 and J usage is TRBJ1-4; no definite D call. The V gene's germline CDR1 is MGHRA and CDR2 YSYEKL. This CDR3 is 15 amino acids long. The ends were cut back, 1 base at V and 4 bases at J, with 10 bases in the middle.

The chain uses TRBV5-1 and TRBJ1-3; no clear D. V was pared by 1 base and J by 2 bases, with 10 bases between. The V gene's germline CDR1 is SGHRS and CDR2 YFSETQ. The CDR3 totals 15 residues. The CDR3 DNA follows: TGCGCCAGCAGCTTGTACCCCTTCCCTGGAAACACCATATATTTT. This gives the protein CASSLYPFPGNTIYF.

The J gene is TRBJ1-2, the V gene TRBV9; D may be TRBD1 (5 bases). The V and J ends lost 1 base and 2 bases respectively, with 6 bases between them. The germline V gene has CDR1 SGDLS and CDR2 YYNGEE. The CDR3 is 13 residues long. CDR3 sequence (DNA): TGTGCCAGCAGCGTATCAGGGAACTATGGCTACACCTTC. Residues: CASSVSGNYGYTF.

V gene TRBV5-6 combines with J gene TRBJ1-1; tentatively, D is TRBD1 (5 bases). V lost 4 bases and J lost 1, with 14 bases in between. Per the germline V gene, CDR1 is SGHDT and CDR2 is YYEEEE. This CDR3 is 15 amino acids long. CDR3 region: CASSVAVTGNTEAFF. CDR3 bases: TGTGCCAGCAGCGTCGCTGTAACAGGGAACACTGAAGCTTTCTTT.

The chain has TRBV28 and TRBJ2-7; D call uncertain. The germline V gene encodes CDR1 MDHEN and CDR2 SYDVKM. V was shortened by 6 bases and J by 5 bases, with 14 bases between the two germline ends. The CDR3 totals 13 residues. The CDR3 nucleotides are TGTGCCAGCAGCCCACCCTCAGTAGACGAGCAGTACTTC. Protein: CASSPPSVDEQYF.